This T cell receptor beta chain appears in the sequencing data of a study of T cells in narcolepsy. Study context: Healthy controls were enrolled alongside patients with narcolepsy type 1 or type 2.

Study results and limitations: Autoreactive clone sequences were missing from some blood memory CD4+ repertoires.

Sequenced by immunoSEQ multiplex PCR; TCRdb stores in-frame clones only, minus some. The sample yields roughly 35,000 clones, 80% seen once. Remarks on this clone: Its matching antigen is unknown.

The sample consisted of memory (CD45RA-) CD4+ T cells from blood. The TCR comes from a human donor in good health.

The CDR3 loop is CASSEETQYF. The CDR3, as DNA: TGTGCCAGCAGTGAAGAGACCCAGTACTTC. The chain has TRBV2 and TRBJ2-5; no clear D gene. The CDR3 sequence is 10 residues long. Trimming cost V 1 base and J 6 bases, with 0 bases left between them. The V gene's germline CDR1 is SNHLY and CDR2 FYNNEI.